This T cell receptor beta chain was sequenced for a study of chemoradiotherapy in HPV16-positive cancers (dated by TCRdb to the early 2020s). Concerning the study at large: Candidate HPV-specific T-cell clones and common TCR motifs were defined by functional T-cell assays performed on cells from two HPV16-positive patients. Next, the candidate HPV-specific TCRs and motifs were followed in TCR repertoires from around 87 patients with HPV-related cancers. The study set out to ask whether T-cell immunity against the HPV oncoproteins E6 and E7 changes over the course of chemoradiotherapy and whether that immunity affects survival.

On the study overall, not on this receptor specifically: In HPV16-positive patients, expansion of HPV-responsive T cells during chemoradiotherapy was associated with improved recurrence-free survival. Expansion of candidate HPV-specific clones and E7-related TCR motifs was observed in the tumor microenvironment during treatment, whereas no such expansion was observed for non-HPV-specific T cells. The functional definition of HPV-specific T cells was derived from only two HPV16-positive patients, and the survival association was reported for HPV16-positive patients.

CDR1 and CDR2 (SGHNT, YENEEA) derive from the germline V gene. Cut back by 0 bases and 7 bases, the V and J ends lie 16 bases apart. The CDR3 starts with the cysteine, ends with the phenylalanine, and has 16 residues. Only the CDR3 region is kept as DNA, spanning 48 bases read in frame from base 1. Repertoires were sampled multiple times during chemoradiotherapy, which allowed clonal expansion in the tumor microenvironment to be followed. As regards this clone: Its antigen remains undetermined. No qualities accompany the bases; no much larger clone lies one base away.

The library came from the immunoSEQ multiplex PCR assay. This immuneACCESS table, as held by TCRdb, lists in-frame sequences with V and J called but not all clones. Of the missing ones, under half trace to an unresolved V gene in checked studies; the others have no known cause. Recorded for this sample are over 15,000 clones; under 90% of them occurred a single time. The top ten clonotypes cover 2.3% of the sample. This TCR was recovered from a human donor with HPV-associated anogenital cancer. The specimen comprised blood, sampled from a patient who underwent chemoradiotherapy. Recombination connected TRBV11-3 to TRBJ2-1; the D region possibly corresponds to TRBD2 (5 bases align). The bases read TGTGCCAGCAGCTTAGATACCGGGTTCGAGGGTAATGAGCAGTTCTTC. Its protein is CASSLDTGFEGNEQFF.